One sample yielded the 13 T cell receptor beta chains listed below, sequenced in a study of blood T cell repertoires in COVID-19. Clones were read by immunoSEQ multiplex PCR, and TCRdb kept only the in-frame ones, dropping some. The sample has roughly 410,000 clones; around nine tenths are singletons. Sequenced material: peripheral blood. The receptors derive from a woman between 40 and 50 years old with COVID-19, enrolled during active disease.

The gene calls are TRBV12-3 or TRBV12-4 and TRBJ1-1; D remains ambiguous. The CDR3 covers 13 residues. V lost 2 bases, J lost 6 bases, and 10 bases lay in between. CDR3 region: CASSLMGSAEAFF. CDR3 sequence (DNA): TGTGCCAGCAGTTTAATGGGGAGTGCTGAAGCTTTCTTT.

Many counts were recorded for this clone. The chain has TRBV14 and TRBJ2-1; no firm D call. The CDR3 consists of 16 residues. Trimming cost V 2 bases and J 6 bases, with 17 bases left between them. The germline V gene encodes CDR1 SGHDN and CDR2 FVKESK. The CDR3 loop reads CASSQSGLNRGNEQFF. In nucleotides, the CDR3 is TGTGCCAGCAGCCAATCGGGTCTAAACCGCGGCAATGAGCAGTTCTTC.

The chain recombines TRBV5-1 with TRBJ2-3, with 10 bases fitting TRBD1. The germline gives CDR1 SGHRS, CDR2 YFSETQ. There are 17 residues in the CDR3. The junction had 12 bases not matched to a gene; V was cut back by 4 bases and J by 4 bases. As DNA, the CDR3 is TGCGCCAGCAGCCCGGGACAGGGGCGCAGGGTGTCAGATACGCAGTATTTT. This sequence encodes CASSPGQGRRVSDTQYF.

This clone was detected only once. The chain combines TRBV29-1 with TRBJ2-5; D is perhaps TRBD1 (6 bases). Germline-derived CDR1 and CDR2 are SQVTM and ANQGSEA. V lost 3 bases, J lost 4 bases, and 12 bases lay in between. CDR3 length: 13 amino acids. This CDR3 reads CSVEPGVRETQYF. In nucleotides, the CDR3 is TGCAGCGTTGAGCCAGGGGTCCGAGAGACCCAGTACTTC.

This chain joins TRBV27 and TRBJ1-2; D is perhaps TRBD1 (6 bases). Germline CDR1 reads MNHEY; CDR2 reads SMNVEV (reference sequence). The CDR3 runs to 14 residues. Trimming shortened V by 5 bases and J by 7 bases, and 17 bases separated the two germline ends. CDR3 region: CASSAGQRASGYTF. In DNA form, the CDR3 reads TGTGCCAGCAGTGCCGGACAGAGGGCGAGTGGCTACACCTTC.

The rearrangement uses TRBV10-1 and TRBJ1-1; no clear D. From germline, CDR1 is WNHNN and CDR2 SYGVQD (reference sequence). The germline V and J ends were trimmed by 6 bases and 3 bases, with 5 bases remaining between them. CDR3 length: 11 amino acids. CDR3 DNA sequence: TGCGCCAGCAGGCGGCACACTGAAGCTTTCTTT. Translating gives CASRRHTEAFF.

This clone was detected a few times. The J gene is TRBJ2-3, the V gene TRBV3-1 (or the pseudogene TRBV3-2), with no clear D. This CDR3 comprises 14 residues. Germline loops: CDR1 LGHDT, CDR2 YNNKEL (reference sequence). Trimming shortened V by 4 bases and J by 0 bases, and 8 bases separated the two germline ends. CDR3 sequence: CASSPLGSTDTQYF. CDR3 DNA: TGTGCCAGCAGCCCGCTCGGGAGCACAGATACGCAGTATTTT.

The rearrangement links TRBV4-3 to TRBJ2-3; D is perhaps TRBD2 (6 bases). Per the germline V gene, CDR1 is LGHNA and CDR2 is YSLEER. The CDR3 is 15 amino acids. Trimming took 0 bases from V and 4 from J, leaving 11 bases between them. The CDR3 sequence: CASSQDLGGADTQYF. CDR3 coding DNA: TGCGCCAGCAGCCAAGATTTAGGAGGGGCAGATACGCAGTATTTT.

V and J are TRBV3-1 (or the pseudogene TRBV3-2) and TRBJ2-1, with 14 nucleotides matching TRBD2. Germline assignment: CDR1 LGHDT and CDR2 YNNKEL (reference sequence). J was trimmed by 1 base and V by 4 bases; bases with no gene match: 9. The CDR3 loop spans 19 amino acids. CDR3 nucleotides: TGTGCCAGCAGCCCGTTCTTGGGACTAGCGGGGGTTTCCTACAATGAGCAGTTCTTC. Protein: CASSPFLGLAGVSYNEQFF.

The chain carries TRBV19 and TRBJ1-5, with D tentatively TRBD1 (5 bases). This CDR3 region has 14 residues. V lost 7 bases, J lost 3 bases, and 13 bases lay in between. Germline V gene data show CDR1 as LNHDA and CDR2 as SQIVND (reference sequence). CDR3 DNA: TGTGCCAGTAACCATCGACAGATCAATCAGCCCCAGCATTTT. Its translation: CASNHRQINQPQHF.

V gene TRBV18 combines with J gene TRBJ2-2, with 13 bases lining up with TRBD2. This CDR3 has 16 amino acids. V was pared by 3 bases and J by 6 bases, with 4 bases of the junction left unmatched. Germline loops: CDR1 KGHSH, CDR2 LQKENI. As DNA, the CDR3 is TGTGCCAGCTCACCGGGACTAGCGGGATGGTCCGGGGAGCTGTTTTTT. Translating it yields CASSPGLAGWSGELFF.

This chain uses TRBV5-1 with TRBJ2-2, with a weak D call TRBD1 (6 bases). Germline V gives CDR1 SGHRS, CDR2 YFSETQ. The CDR3 runs 15 residues. The germline V and J ends were trimmed by 3 bases and 2 bases, with 11 bases remaining between them. The CDR3 sequence: CASSSDRPNTGELFF. The CDR3 nucleotides read TGCGCCAGCAGCTCCGACAGGCCTAACACCGGGGAGCTGTTTTTT. The whole variable domain, remainder taken from reference TRBV5-1 and TRBJ2-2, is KAGVTQTPRYLIKTRGQQVTLSCSPISGHRSVSWYQQTPGQGLQFLFEYFSETQRNKGNFPGRFSGRQFSNSRSEMNVSTLELGDSALYLCASSSDRPNTGELFFGEGSRLTVL.

The V gene is TRBV10-3, the J gene TRBJ1-2; D possibly corresponds to TRBD1 (6 bases). The germline V and J ends were trimmed by 5 bases and 4 bases, with 14 bases remaining between them. This CDR3 is 14 amino acids long. Germline CDR1 ENHRY, CDR2 SYGVKD. The CDR3 region is CAISPGQGPYGYTF. The CDR3 bases are TGTGCCATCAGTCCGGGACAAGGTCCCTATGGCTACACCTTC.